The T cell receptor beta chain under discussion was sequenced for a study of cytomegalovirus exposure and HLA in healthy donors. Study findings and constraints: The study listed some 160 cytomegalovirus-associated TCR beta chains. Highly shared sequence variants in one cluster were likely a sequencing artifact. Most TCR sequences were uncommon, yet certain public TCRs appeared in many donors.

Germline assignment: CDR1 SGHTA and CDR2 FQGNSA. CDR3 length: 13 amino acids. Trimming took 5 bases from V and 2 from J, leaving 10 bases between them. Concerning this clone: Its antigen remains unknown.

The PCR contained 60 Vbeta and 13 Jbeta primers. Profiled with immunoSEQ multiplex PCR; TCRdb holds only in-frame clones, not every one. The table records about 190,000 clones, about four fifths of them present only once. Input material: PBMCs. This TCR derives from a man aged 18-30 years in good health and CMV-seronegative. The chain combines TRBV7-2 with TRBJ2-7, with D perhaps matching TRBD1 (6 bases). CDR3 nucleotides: TGTGCCAGCAGCACAGGGTATACCTACGAGCAGTACTTC. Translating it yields CASSTGYTYEQYF.